This TCR beta chain emerged from a study of blood T cell repertoires in COVID-19. The wider study: Acute-phase and convalescent COVID-19 samples originated in the United States, Italy and Spain.

Deletions cut 6 bases from V and 2 bases from J, with 5 bases between. Germline lookup yields CDR1 MNHNY and CDR2 SVGAGI (reference sequence). The CDR3 loop spans 11 amino acids. Under the authors' procedure: Reference gene primer amplification yielded estimated nucleated cell counts. Data came from immunoSEQ multiplex PCR; TCRdb stores just in-frame clones and leaves some out. V and J calls and clone size are copied from that table; D and trimming were computed from the DNA. The sample consists of around 40,000 clones, roughly 90% of them appearing once. Sequencing input: peripheral blood. This chain connects TRBV6-6 to TRBJ2-7; no clear D gene. The TCR comes from a human donor in a cohort sampled during active COVID-19. In DNA form, the CDR3 reads TGTGCCAGCAGGGCAGCCTACGAGCAGTACTTC. This codes for CASRAAYEQYF.